A single sample is the source of the 23 T cell receptor beta chains below, sequenced in a study of shared clonotypes between healthy human individuals. In the naive CD8 group, cells lacked CD45RO and were positively selected for CCR7, so terminally differentiated effector memory CD45RA+ cells were left out. Produced via immunoSEQ multiplex PCR; TCRdb's table is partial and in-frame only. The sample lists about 2 million clones; roughly 95% were seen once. Sample: naive CD8+ T cells sorted from blood. The origin of the receptors is a man in his late teens or twenties in good health.

Of note for this clone: Other DNA variants within this sample encode the same CDR3. This chain connects TRBV11-2 to TRBJ2-5, with 14 bases matching TRBD2. J gave up 4 bases and V 5 bases, and 3 bases lay outside the gene matches. Germline V gives CDR1 SGHAT, CDR2 FQNNGV. CDR3 length equals 15 residues. The CDR3 sequence: CASSPGTSGGETQYF. DNA for the CDR3: TGTGCCAGCAGCCCGGGGACTAGCGGGGGAGAGACCCAGTACTTC.

The V and J genes are TRBV4-1 and TRBJ1-2; TRBD1 aligns across 8 bases. Germline V gives CDR1 MGHRA, CDR2 YSYEKL. The J segment lost 6 bases and the V segment lost 0 bases, leaving 12 bases of the junction unmatched. CDR3 size: 17 residues. CDR3 protein: CASSQDIGQGILDGYTF. The DNA for the CDR3 is TGCGCCAGCAGCCAAGATATCGGACAGGGCATCCTGGATGGCTACACCTTC.

V usage is TRBV28 and J usage is TRBJ2-3, with D tentatively TRBD1 or TRBD2 (5 bases each). The germline gives CDR1 MDHEN, CDR2 SYDVKM. The germline V and J ends were trimmed by 2 bases and 14 bases, with 17 bases remaining between them. The CDR3 has 13 amino acids. As DNA, the CDR3 is TGTGCCAGCAGTTTAGAAGGGGAGCGGCTGGTGTATTTT. Its protein is CASSLEGERLVYF.

The chain is built from TRBV6-5 and TRBJ2-7; 13 nucleotides align to TRBD2. V was pared by 2 bases and J by 5 bases, with 6 bases of the junction left unmatched. CDR3 length: 16 amino acids. Germline V CDR1 and CDR2: MNHEY, SVGAGI. In DNA form, the CDR3 reads TGTGCCAGCAGTTACCCACTAGCGGGGGGGCGGAACGAGCAGTACTTC. This sequence encodes CASSYPLAGGRNEQYF.

About this clone: The junction departs from the called germline gene at one end, perhaps through a read error. V usage is TRBV7-7 and J usage is TRBJ2-7; D is uncertain. Per the germline V gene, CDR1 is SSHAT and CDR2 is FNYEAQ (reference sequence). The CDR3 consists of 13 residues. The DNA of the CDR3 is TGTGCTAGCAGCTTAGCTCTATCCTACGAGCAGTACTTC. It encodes CASSLALSYEQYF.

The chain combines TRBV30 with TRBJ2-7, with D tentatively TRBD2 (6 bases). Deletions cut 8 bases from V and 4 bases from J, with 18 bases between. CDR3 length: 13 amino acids. Germline V gene lookup returns CDR1 GTSNPN and CDR2 SVGIG (reference sequence). The CDR3 region has the DNA TGTGCCGGTATGGAGGGGTTTGGGTACGAGCAGTACTTC. Amino acid sequence: CAGMEGFGYEQYF. The full variable domain, completed using reference TRBV30 and TRBJ2-7, is SQTIHQWPATLVQPVGSPLSLECTVEGTSNPNLYWYRQAAGRGLQLLFYSVGIGQISSEVPQNLSASRPQDRQFILSSKKLLLSDSGFYLCAGMEGFGYEQYFGPGTRLTVT.

The V call is TRBV11-1, the J call TRBJ2-7, with 7 bases aligning to TRBD1. Trimming took 6 bases from V and 0 from J; bases not matched to a gene: 2. CDR3 size: 13 residues. Germline V CDR1 and CDR2: SGHAT, FQDESV (reference sequence). The DNA for the CDR3 is TGTGCCAGCAGAAGGACAGGCTCCTACGAGCAGTACTTC. Translating gives CASRRTGSYEQYF.

The chain combines TRBV27 with TRBJ1-1; D gene uncertain. The CDR3 contains 14 residues. The V end was cut by 6 bases, the J end by 2 bases, with 13 bases between. Germline CDR1 reads MNHEY; CDR2 reads SMNVEV (reference sequence). CDR3 protein: CASSPLGFNTEAFF. The DNA of the CDR3 is TGTGCCAGCAGCCCATTGGGGTTCAACACTGAAGCTTTCTTT.

This chain uses TRBV27 with TRBJ1-1, with D possibly TRBD1 on 6 matching bases. V was pared by 2 bases and J by 7 bases, with 11 bases between. Germline V gene lookup returns CDR1 MNHEY and CDR2 SMNVEV (reference sequence). The CDR3 contains 13 residues. DNA for the CDR3: TGTGCCAGCAGTTTAGATCGGACAGTTGAAGCTTTCTTT. It encodes CASSLDRTVEAFF.

The chain combines TRBV4-1 with TRBJ1-4, with unresolved D. With 0 bases removed from V and 6 bases from J, the gap between germline ends came to 11 bases. The germline gives CDR1 MGHRA, CDR2 YSYEKL. CDR3 length equals 15 residues. The CDR3 nucleotides are TGCGCCAGCAGCCAAGATCCAGCGGCACATGAAAAACTGTTTTTT. Translated, it gives CASSQDPAAHEKLFF.

The sample holds one count of this clone. At one end the junction does not follow the germline gene, possibly because of a read error. The chain employs TRBV10-2 and TRBJ2-2, with D maybe TRBD2 (5 bases). Germline lookup yields CDR1 WSHSY and CDR2 SAAADI. The CDR3 covers 15 residues. CDR3 region: CASSESTEGAGKLFF. CDR3 in DNA: TGCGCCAGCAGTGAGTCAACCGAGGGCGCCGGGAAGCTGTTTTTT.

The J gene is TRBJ1-6, the V gene TRBV4-2, with D perhaps matching TRBD1 (6 bases). Germline lookup yields CDR1 LGHNA and CDR2 YNFKEQ. Trimming removed 1 base at V and 0 bases at J, with 10 bases between. The CDR3 is 17 residues long. DNA for the CDR3: TGTGCCAGCAGCCAAGGGGGGCAGTTCTCCTATAATTCACCCCTCCACTTT. It specifies CASSQGGQFSYNSPLHF.

The rearrangement uses TRBV2 and TRBJ1-2; no definite D call. Germline V gives CDR1 SNHLY, CDR2 FYNNEI. This CDR3 has 14 residues. V shed 1 base and J shed 4 bases, with 10 bases lying between them. CDR3 residues: CASSEDMGSYGYTF. DNA for the CDR3: TGTGCCAGCAGTGAAGATATGGGTTCCTATGGCTACACCTTC.

The chain uses TRBV5-1 and TRBJ1-1; D ambiguous. The germline gives CDR1 SGHRS, CDR2 YFSETQ. The CDR3 extends over 15 amino acids. Deletions cut 3 bases from V and 1 base from J, with 13 bases between. CDR3 nucleotides: TGCGCCAGCAGCTCAGAGACATCGGAGAACACTGAAGCTTTCTTT. Translated, it gives CASSSETSENTEAFF.

The chain joins TRBV7-3 to TRBJ2-3, with 11 bases matching TRBD1. Germline loops: CDR1 SGHTA, CDR2 FQGTGA. Unmatched junction bases numbered 7, after V lost 5 bases and J lost 6 bases. The CDR3 has 15 residues. The CDR3 nucleotides read TGTGCCAGCAGCGCTCTGGGACAGGGGGTGGATACGCAGTATTTT. Its protein product is CASSALGQGVDTQYF. Looking up the rest from reference TRBV7-3 and TRBJ2-3 gives the full variable domain: GAGVSQTPSNKVTEKGKYVELRCDPISGHTALYWYRQSLGQGPEFLIYFQGTGAADDSGLPNDRFFAVRPEGSVSTLKIQRTERGDSAVYLCASSALGQGVDTQYFGPGTRLTVL.

The rearrangement uses TRBV4-1 and TRBJ1-4; possible D gene TRBD1, 6 bases. Germline-derived CDR1 and CDR2 are MGHRA and YSYEKL. The CDR3 loop spans 16 amino acids. V lost 0 bases and J lost 6, with 14 bases in between. The CDR3 nucleotides are TGCGCCAGCAGCCAAGAACCCTACAGGGTGGATGAAAAACTGTTTTTT. It specifies CASSQEPYRVDEKLFF.

The J gene is TRBJ2-7, the V gene TRBV15; D remains unclear. The CDR3 length is 15 residues. Germline V CDR1 and CDR2: LNHNV, YYDKDF (reference sequence). The V end was cut by 0 bases, the J end by 1 base, with 10 bases between. The chain's CDR3 is CATSREGSTSYEQYF. For the CDR3, the DNA is TGTGCCACCAGCAGAGAGGGGTCTACTTCCTACGAGCAGTACTTC.

The chain is built from TRBV6-5 and TRBJ1-4; D remains ambiguous. V gave up 6 bases and J gave up 7 bases, with 12 bases separating them. This CDR3 has 13 residues. CDR1 and CDR2 from the germline V gene are MNHEY and SVGAGI. The CDR3: CASRSIGGEKLFF. The DNA for the CDR3 is TGTGCCAGCAGATCCATCGGTGGTGAAAAACTGTTTTTT.

This clone appeared once. The chain has TRBV27 and TRBJ2-1, with a possible D match to TRBD1 (6 bases). Germline values: CDR1 MNHEY, CDR2 SMNVEV (reference sequence). This CDR3 contains 15 residues. V shed 4 bases and J shed 1 base, with 11 bases lying between them. CDR3 amino acids: CASSSDSTSYNEQFF. In DNA, the CDR3 is TGTGCCAGCAGTTCGGACAGTACGTCCTACAATGAGCAGTTCTTC.

As regards this clone: One junction end does not reproduce the germline sequence, and a read error may be involved. The CDR3 reads CASSPDRVNEKLFF. Written as DNA, the CDR3 is TGTGCCAGCAGCCCGGACAGGGTTAATGAGAAACTGTTTTTT. J is TRBJ1-4 and V is TRBV6-5, with 8 bases matching TRBD1. From germline, CDR1 is MNHEY and CDR2 SVGAGI. The CDR3 consists of 14 residues.

The chain couples TRBV6-1 to TRBJ2-7; TRBD2 aligns across 8 bases. From germline, CDR1 is MNHNS and CDR2 SASEGT. The CDR3 is 14 amino acids. Unmatched junction bases numbered 8, after V lost 6 bases and J lost 4 bases. The CDR3 nucleotides read TGTGCCAGCAGCGCCGGGACTAGGATTTACGAGCAGTACTTC. Its translation is CASSAGTRIYEQYF.

The J gene is TRBJ1-1, the V gene TRBV29-1; 7 nucleotides align to TRBD1. This CDR3 region has 13 residues. V was pared by 3 bases and J by 5 bases, with 6 bases of the junction left unmatched. The germline V gene has CDR1 SQVTM and CDR2 ANQGSEA. The chain's CDR3 is CSVEEGGETEAFF. For the CDR3, the DNA is TGCAGCGTTGAGGAAGGGGGCGAGACTGAAGCTTTCTTT.

J is TRBJ2-4 and V is TRBV6-6; 9 bases are shared with TRBD1. The length of the CDR3 is 13 residues. Germline CDR1 and CDR2: MNHNY and SVGAGI (reference sequence). V trimming: 7 bases; J trimming: 11 bases; junction bases outside the gene matches: 9. In DNA, the CDR3 is TGTGCCAGCATAACTGGGACAGGGAATTTTCAGTACTTC. Protein: CASITGTGNFQYF.